This T cell receptor (beta chain) was observed in a study of Ad26.COV2.S vaccination and SARS-CoV-2 variants. Findings and caveats of the study: Relative to placebo recipients, vaccine recipients exhibited elevated spike-specific TCR breadth.

Using immunoSEQ multiplex PCR, the repertoire was profiled, and TCRdb retains in-frame clones only, with some absent. Found here are roughly 140,000 clones, 70% to 90% of them singletons; the top ten hold approximately 5%. Remarks on this clone: Its antigen is undetermined.

The TCR was taken from a human donor who had recovered from COVID-19. Sample: peripheral blood, taken after recovery from COVID-19.

In DNA, the CDR3 is TGTGCCAGCAGTTCCCAGGGGGCACCTGGGGCCAACGTCCTGACTTTC. Translating gives CASSSQGAPGANVLTF. The rearrangement joins TRBV28 to TRBJ2-6; 8 bases match TRBD1. The CDR3 spans 16 residues. Unmatched junction bases numbered 4, after V lost 4 bases and J lost 2 bases. Germline V gene sequence: CDR1 MDHEN, CDR2 SYDVKM.